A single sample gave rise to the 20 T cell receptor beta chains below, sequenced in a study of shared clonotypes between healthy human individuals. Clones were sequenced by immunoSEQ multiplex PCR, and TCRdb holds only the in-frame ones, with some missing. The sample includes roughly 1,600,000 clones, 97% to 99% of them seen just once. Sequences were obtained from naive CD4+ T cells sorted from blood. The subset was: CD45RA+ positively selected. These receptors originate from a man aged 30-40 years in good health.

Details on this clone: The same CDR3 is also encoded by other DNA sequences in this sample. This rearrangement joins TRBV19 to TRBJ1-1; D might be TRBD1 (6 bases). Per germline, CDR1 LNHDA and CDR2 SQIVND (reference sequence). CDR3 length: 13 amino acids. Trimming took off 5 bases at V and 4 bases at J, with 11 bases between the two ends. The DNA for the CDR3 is TGTGCCAGTAGTCAACAGGGAGGCACTGAAGCTTTCTTT. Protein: CASSQQGGTEAFF.

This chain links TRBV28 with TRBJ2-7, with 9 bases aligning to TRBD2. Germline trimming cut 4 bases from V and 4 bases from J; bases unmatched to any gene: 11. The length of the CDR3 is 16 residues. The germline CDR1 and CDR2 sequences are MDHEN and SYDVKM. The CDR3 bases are TGTGCCAGCAGTTCCCCACGGGCGGGAGGGCCATACGAGCAGTACTTC. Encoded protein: CASSSPRAGGPYEQYF.

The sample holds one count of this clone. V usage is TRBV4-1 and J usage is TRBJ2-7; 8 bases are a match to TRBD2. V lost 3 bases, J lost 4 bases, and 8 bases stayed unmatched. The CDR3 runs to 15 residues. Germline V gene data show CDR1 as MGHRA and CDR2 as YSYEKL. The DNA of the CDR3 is TGCGCCAGCAGCCACCCCGGGACTAGACATTACGAGCAGTACTTC. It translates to CASSHPGTRHYEQYF.

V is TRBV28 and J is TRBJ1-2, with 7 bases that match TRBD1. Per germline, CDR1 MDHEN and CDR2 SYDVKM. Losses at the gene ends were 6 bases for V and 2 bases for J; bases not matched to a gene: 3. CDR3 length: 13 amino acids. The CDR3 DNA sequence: TGTGCCAGCAGCAGACAGGGAAACTATGGCTACACCTTC. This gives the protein CASSRQGNYGYTF.

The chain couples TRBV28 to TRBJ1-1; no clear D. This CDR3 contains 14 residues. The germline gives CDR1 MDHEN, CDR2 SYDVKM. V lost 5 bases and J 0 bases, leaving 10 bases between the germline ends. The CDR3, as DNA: TGTGCCAGCAGTGTACAGAGCCTGAACACTGAAGCTTTCTTT. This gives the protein CASSVQSLNTEAFF. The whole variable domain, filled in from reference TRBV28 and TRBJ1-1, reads DVKVTQSSRYLVKRTGEKVFLECVQDMDHENMFWYRQDPGLGLRLIYFSYDVKMKEKGDIPEGYSVSREKKERFSLILESASTNQTSMYLCASSVQSLNTEAFFGQGTRLTVV.

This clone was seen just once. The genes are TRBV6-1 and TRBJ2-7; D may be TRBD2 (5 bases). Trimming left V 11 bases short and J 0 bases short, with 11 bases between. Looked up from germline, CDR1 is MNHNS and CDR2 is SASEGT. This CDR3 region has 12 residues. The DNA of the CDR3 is TGTGCCGTAGCGCACCTCTCCTACGAGCAGTACTTC. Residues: CAVAHLSYEQYF.

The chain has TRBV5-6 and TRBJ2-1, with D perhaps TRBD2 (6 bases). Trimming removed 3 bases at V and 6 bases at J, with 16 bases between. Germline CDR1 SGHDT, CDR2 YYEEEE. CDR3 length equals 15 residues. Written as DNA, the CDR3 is TGTGCCAGCAGCTCCATAAAGCTAGCGTCCAATGAGCAGTTCTTC. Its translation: CASSSIKLASNEQFF. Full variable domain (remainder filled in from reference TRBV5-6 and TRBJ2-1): DAGVTQSPTHLIKTRGQQVTLRCSPKSGHDTVSWYQQALGQGPQFIFQYYEEEERQRGNFPDRFSGHQFPNYSSELNVNALLLGDSALYLCASSSIKLASNEQFFGPGTRLTVL.

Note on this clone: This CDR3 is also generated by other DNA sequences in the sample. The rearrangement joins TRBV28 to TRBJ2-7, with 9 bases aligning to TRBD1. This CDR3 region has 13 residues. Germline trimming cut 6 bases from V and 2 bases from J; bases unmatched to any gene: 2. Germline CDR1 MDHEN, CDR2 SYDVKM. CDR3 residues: CASRGTGTYEQYF. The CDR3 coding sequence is TGTGCCAGCAGAGGGACAGGGACCTACGAGCAGTACTTC.

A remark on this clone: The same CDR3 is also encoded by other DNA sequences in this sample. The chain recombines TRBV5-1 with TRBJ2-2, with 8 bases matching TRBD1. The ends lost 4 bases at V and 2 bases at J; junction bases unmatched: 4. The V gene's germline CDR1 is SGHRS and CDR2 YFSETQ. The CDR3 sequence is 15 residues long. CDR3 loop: CASSTGTGNTGELFF. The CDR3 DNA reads TGCGCCAGCAGCACCGGGACAGGAAACACCGGGGAGCTGTTTTTT.

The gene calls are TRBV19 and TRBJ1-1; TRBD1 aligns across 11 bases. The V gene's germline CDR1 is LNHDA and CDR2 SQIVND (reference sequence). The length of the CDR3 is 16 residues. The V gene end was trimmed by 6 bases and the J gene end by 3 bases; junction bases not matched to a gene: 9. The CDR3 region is CASRVFPGQGDTEAFF. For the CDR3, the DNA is TGTGCCAGTAGGGTCTTCCCGGGACAGGGGGACACTGAAGCTTTCTTT.

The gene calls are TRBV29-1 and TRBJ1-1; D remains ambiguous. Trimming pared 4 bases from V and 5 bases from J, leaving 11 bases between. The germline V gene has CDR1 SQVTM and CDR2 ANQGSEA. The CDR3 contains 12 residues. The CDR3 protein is CSVARRVTEAFF. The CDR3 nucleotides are TGCAGCGTTGCCCGGAGGGTAACTGAAGCTTTCTTT.

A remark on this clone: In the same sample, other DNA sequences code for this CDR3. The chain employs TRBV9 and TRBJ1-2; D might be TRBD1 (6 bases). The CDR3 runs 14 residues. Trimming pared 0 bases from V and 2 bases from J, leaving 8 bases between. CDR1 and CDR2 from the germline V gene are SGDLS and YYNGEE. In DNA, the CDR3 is TGTGCCAGCAGCGTAGGTCAGGGGAACTATGGCTACACCTTC. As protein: CASSVGQGNYGYTF.

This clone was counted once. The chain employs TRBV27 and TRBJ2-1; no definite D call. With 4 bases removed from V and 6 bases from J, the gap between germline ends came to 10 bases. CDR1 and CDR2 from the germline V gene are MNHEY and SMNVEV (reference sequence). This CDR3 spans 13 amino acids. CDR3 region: CASSWVVGNEQFF. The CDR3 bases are TGTGCCAGCAGTTGGGTCGTGGGCAATGAGCAGTTCTTC.

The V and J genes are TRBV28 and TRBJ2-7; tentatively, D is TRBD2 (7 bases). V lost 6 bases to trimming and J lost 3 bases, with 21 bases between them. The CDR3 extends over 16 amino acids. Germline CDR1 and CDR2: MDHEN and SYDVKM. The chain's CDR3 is CASRKGGTPLIYEQYF. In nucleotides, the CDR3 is TGTGCCAGCAGGAAGGGGGGGACACCTCTTATCTACGAGCAGTACTTC.

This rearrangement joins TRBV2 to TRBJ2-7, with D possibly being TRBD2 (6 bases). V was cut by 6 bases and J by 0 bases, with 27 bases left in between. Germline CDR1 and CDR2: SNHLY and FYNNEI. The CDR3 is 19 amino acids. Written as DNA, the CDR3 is TGTGCCAGCAGGGACCCTTCAGGGAGGCAGGCGGCGCTCTCCTACGAGCAGTACTTC. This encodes CASRDPSGRQAALSYEQYF. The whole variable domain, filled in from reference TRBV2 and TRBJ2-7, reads EPEVTQTPSHQVTQMGQEVILRCVPISNHLYFYWYRQILGQKVEFLVSFYNNEISEKSEIFDDQFSVERPDGSNFTLKIRSTKLEDSAMYFCASRDPSGRQAALSYEQYFGPGTRLTVT.

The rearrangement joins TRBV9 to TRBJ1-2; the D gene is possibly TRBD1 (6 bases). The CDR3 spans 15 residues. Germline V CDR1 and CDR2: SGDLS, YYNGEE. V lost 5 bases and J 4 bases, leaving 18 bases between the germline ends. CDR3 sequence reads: CASSPLQGFSYGYTF. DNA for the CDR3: TGTGCCAGCAGTCCCCTACAGGGATTTAGCTATGGCTACACCTTC.

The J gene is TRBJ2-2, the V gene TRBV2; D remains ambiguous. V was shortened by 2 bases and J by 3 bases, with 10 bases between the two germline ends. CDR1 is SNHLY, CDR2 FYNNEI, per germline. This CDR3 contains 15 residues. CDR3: CASSEWPSDTGELFF. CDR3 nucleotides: TGTGCCAGCAGTGAATGGCCAAGCGACACCGGGGAGCTGTTTTTT.

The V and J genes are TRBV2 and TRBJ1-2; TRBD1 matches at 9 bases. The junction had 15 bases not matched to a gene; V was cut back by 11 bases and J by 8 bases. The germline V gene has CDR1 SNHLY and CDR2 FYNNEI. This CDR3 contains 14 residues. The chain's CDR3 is CAFQTGGAFYGYTF. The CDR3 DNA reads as TGTGCCTTCCAAACAGGGGGCGCATTCTACGGCTACACCTTC.

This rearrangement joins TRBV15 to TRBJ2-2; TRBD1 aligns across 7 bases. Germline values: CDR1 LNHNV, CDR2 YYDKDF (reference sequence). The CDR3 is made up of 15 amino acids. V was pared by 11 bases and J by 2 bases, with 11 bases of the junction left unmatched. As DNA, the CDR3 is TGTGCCGAACTTATCGGGACAGATAACACCGGGGAGCTGTTTTTT. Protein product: CAELIGTDNTGELFF.

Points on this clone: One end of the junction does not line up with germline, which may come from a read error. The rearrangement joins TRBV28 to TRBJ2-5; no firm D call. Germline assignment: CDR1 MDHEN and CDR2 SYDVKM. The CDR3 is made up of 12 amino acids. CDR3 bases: TGTGCCAGCAGCTTATTTGGAGAGACCCAGTACTTC. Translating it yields CASSLFGETQYF. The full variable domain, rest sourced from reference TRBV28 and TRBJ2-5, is DVKVTQSSRYLVKRTGEKVFLECVQDMDHENMFWYRQDPGLGLRLIYFSYDVKMKEKGDIPEGYSVSREKKERFSLILESASTNQTSMYLCASSLFGETQYFGPGTRLLVL.